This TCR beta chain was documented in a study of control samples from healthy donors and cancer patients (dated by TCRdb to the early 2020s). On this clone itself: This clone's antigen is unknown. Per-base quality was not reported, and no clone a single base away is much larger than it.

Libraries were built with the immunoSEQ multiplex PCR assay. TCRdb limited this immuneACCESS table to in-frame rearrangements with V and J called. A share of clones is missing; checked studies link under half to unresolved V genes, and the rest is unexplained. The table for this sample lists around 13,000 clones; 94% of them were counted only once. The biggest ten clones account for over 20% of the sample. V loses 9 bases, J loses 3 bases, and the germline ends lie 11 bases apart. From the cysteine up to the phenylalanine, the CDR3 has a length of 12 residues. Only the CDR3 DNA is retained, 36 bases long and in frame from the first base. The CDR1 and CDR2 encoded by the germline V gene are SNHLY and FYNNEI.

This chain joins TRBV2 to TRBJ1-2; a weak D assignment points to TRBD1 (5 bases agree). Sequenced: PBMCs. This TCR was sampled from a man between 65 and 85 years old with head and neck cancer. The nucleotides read TGTGCCAGAAAAGACAGTGACTATGGCTACACCTTC. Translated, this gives CARKDSDYGYTF.